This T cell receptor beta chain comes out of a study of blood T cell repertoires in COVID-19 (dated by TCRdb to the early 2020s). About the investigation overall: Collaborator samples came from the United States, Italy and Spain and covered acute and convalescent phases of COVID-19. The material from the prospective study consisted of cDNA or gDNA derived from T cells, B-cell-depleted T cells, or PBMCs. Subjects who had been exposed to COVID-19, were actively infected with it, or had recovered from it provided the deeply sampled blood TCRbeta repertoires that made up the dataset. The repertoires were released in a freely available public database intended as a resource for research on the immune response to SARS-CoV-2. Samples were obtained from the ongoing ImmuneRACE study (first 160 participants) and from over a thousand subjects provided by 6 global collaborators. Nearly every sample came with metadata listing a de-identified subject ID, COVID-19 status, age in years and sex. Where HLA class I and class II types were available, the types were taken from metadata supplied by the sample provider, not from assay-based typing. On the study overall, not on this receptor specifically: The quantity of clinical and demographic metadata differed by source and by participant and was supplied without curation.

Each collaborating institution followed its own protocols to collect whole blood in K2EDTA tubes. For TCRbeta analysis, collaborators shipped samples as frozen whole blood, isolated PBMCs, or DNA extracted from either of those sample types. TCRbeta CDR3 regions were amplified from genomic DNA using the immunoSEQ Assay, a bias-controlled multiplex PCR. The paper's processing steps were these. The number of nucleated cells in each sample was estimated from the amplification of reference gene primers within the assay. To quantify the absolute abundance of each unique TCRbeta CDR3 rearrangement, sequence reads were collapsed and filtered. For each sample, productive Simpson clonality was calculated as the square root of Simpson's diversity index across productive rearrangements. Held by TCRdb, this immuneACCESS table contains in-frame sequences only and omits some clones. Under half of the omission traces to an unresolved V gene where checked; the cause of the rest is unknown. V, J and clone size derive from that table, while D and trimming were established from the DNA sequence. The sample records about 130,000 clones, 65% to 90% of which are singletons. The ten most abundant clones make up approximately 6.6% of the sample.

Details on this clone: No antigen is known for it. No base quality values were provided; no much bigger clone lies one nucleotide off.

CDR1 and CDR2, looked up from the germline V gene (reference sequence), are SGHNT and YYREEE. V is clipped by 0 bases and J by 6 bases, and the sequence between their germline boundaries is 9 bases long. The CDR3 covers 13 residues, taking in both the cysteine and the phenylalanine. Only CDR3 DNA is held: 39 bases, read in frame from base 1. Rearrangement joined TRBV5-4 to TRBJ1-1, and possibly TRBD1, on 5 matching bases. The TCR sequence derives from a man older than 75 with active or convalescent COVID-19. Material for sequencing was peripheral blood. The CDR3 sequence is CASSLVGAAEAFF. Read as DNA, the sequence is TGTGCCAGCAGCTTGGTAGGGGCGGCTGAAGCTTTCTTT.